The rows below give T cell receptor beta chains drawn from one sample of a study of blood T cell repertoires in COVID-19. Repertoires were generated with immunoSEQ multiplex PCR, while TCRdb's copy carries only in-frame clones and drops some. Here the sample spans approximately 66,000 clones, around 90% being singletons. Sequenced input: peripheral blood. The receptors here all came from a human donor with active COVID-19. The donor label of this sample is uncertain. Each CDR3 is given with its conserved first and last residue. D genes are given only for firm matches. The size of a clone is reported for some rows only, either as once, few or many, or as a class for expanded clones.

J gene: TRBJ1-3
clone size: NA
V gene: TRBV30
D gene: TRBD1
CDR3 protein: CAGKATGTGIPHSGNTIYF
CDR3 DNA: TGTGCCGGGAAAGCTACCGGGACAGGGATTCCCCACTCTGGAAACACCATATATTTT

J gene: TRBJ2-1
clone size: NA
V gene: TRBV7-7
D gene: NA
CDR3 protein: CASSLDPDNEQFF
CDR3 DNA: TGTGCCAGCAGCTTAGACCCAGATAATGAGCAGTTCTTC

J gene: TRBJ2-7
clone size: NA
V gene: TRBV4-3
D gene: NA
CDR3 protein: CASSQGMGRGNEQYF
CDR3 DNA: TGCGCCAGCAGCCAAGGGATGGGGAGAGGGAACGAGCAGTACTTC

J gene: TRBJ1-5
clone size: NA
V gene: TRBV3-1/TRBV3-2
D gene: NA
CDR3 protein: CASSTRTSNQPQHF
CDR3 DNA: TGTGCCAGCAGCACTCGGACAAGCAATCAGCCCCAGCATTTT

J gene: TRBJ2-7
clone size: medium-sized
V gene: TRBV7-9
D gene: TRBD1
CDR3 protein: CASSGDSQQYF
CDR3 DNA: TGTGCCAGCAGCGGGGACAGTCAGCAGTACTTC

J gene: TRBJ2-3
clone size: NA
V gene: TRBV10-2
D gene: TRBD2
CDR3 protein: CATLRLAGGMSTDTQYF
CDR3 DNA: TGCGCCACCTTAAGACTAGCGGGGGGTATGAGCACAGATACGCAGTATTTT

J gene: TRBJ1-2
clone size: few
V gene: TRBV6-6
D gene: NA
CDR3 protein: CASSPYRSDGYTF
CDR3 DNA: TGTGCCAGCAGCCCTTACAGGAGCGATGGCTACACCTTC

J gene: TRBJ1-1
clone size: NA
V gene: TRBV19
D gene: TRBD1
CDR3 protein: CATLPGTGLTEAFF
CDR3 DNA: TGTGCCACCCTACCCGGGACAGGGCTTACTGAAGCTTTCTTT

J gene: TRBJ2-7
clone size: NA
V gene: TRBV5-1
D gene: NA
CDR3 protein: CASSLGNRSSYEQYF
CDR3 DNA: TGCGCCAGCAGCTTAGGTAACAGGAGCTCCTACGAGCAGTACTTC

J gene: TRBJ2-5
clone size: NA
V gene: TRBV9
D gene: NA
CDR3 protein: CASSVGGEQETQYF
CDR3 DNA: TGTGCCAGCAGCGTAGGAGGAGAGCAAGAGACCCAGTACTTC

J gene: TRBJ2-7
clone size: NA
V gene: TRBV7-9
D gene: TRBD1
CDR3 protein: CASSPRGTGDTYEQYF
CDR3 DNA: TGTGCCAGCAGCCCGAGAGGGACAGGGGATACCTACGAGCAGTACTTC